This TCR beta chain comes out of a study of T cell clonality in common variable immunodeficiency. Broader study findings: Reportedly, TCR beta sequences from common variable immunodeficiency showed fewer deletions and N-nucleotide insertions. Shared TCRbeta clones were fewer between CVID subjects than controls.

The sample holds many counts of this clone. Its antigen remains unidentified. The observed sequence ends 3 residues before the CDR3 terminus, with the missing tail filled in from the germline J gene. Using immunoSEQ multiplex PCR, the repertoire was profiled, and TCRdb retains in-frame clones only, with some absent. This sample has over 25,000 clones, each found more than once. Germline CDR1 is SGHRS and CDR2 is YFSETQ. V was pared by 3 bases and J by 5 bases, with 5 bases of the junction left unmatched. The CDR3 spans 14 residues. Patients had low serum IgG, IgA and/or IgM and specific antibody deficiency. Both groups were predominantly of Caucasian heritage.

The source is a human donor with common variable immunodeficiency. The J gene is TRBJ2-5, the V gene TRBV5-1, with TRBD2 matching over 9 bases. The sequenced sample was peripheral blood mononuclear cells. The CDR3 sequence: CASSSLAGDETQYF. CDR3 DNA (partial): TGCGCCAGCAGCTCTTTAGCGGGGGATGAGACC.